In its sample, the clone carrying this T cell receptor (beta chain) was seen a few times. The use of a sample-barcoded 5' primer and a J-beta primer mix characterized a second PCR of roughly 6 to 11 cycles. TCRdb fed the 5' RACE reads into MiXCR, producing one record per CDR3 protein. The sample has around 1,600,000 distinct CDR3 sequences, 35% to 45% seen once. The V and J ends lost 7 bases and 0 bases respectively, with 16 bases between them. Per germline, CDR1 DFQATT and CDR2 SNEGSKA (reference sequence). This CDR3 contains 15 residues. This entry comes from a study of blood T cells in healthy people across ages.

The sample comprised blood. The TCR originated in a woman aged 18-29 years in good health. The V and J genes are TRBV20-1 and TRBJ1-5, with D maybe TRBD1 (6 bases). The CDR3 DNA reads TGCAGTGTTCCCTTGGGGGGCCATAGCAATCAGCCCCAGCATTTT. Amino acids: CSVPLGGHSNQPQHF.